Listed below are T cell receptor beta chains from one sample, sequenced in a study of blood T cell repertoires in COVID-19. Here immunoSEQ multiplex PCR was the method, and the copy in TCRdb shows in-frame clones only, minus some. The sample lists about 360,000 clones, around 90% occurring once. Source material: PBMCs or T cells enriched from blood (not recorded which). These receptors were collected from a woman in her thirties or forties with acute COVID-19. CDR3s include the opening cysteine and the closing phenylalanine or tryptophan. D genes are given only for firm matches. Clone size is given for some rows only: seen once, a few or many times, or a class if the clone is expanded.

V gene	J gene	clone size	D gene	CDR3 DNA	CDR3 protein
TRBV3-1/TRBV3-2	TRBJ1-6	.	.	TGTGCCAGCAGTCCCGGGGGTAAAGGGAATTCACCCCTCCACTTT	CASSPGGKGNSPLHF
TRBV7-2	TRBJ2-1	.	TRBD2	TGTGCCAGCAGCTTAGAACTAGCGGGGGGAAATGAGCAGTTCTTC	CASSLELAGGNEQFF
TRBV5-5	TRBJ1-1	.	TRBD1	TGTGCCAGCAGCTTGTCCCACTCCGGGACAGGGAGCAAAACTACTGAAGCTTTCTTT	CASSLSHSGTGSKTTEAFF
TRBV10-3	TRBJ1-1	.	.	TGTGCCATCAGTGGGTTTGTAGGGGGCACTGAAGCTTTCTTT	CAISGFVGGTEAFF
TRBV6-5	TRBJ2-5	.	.	TGTGCCAGCAGTAAAATAGACAGCGTCGGGGAGACCCAGTACTTC	CASSKIDSVGETQYF
TRBV19	TRBJ2-3	.	TRBD2	TGTGCCAGTAGTATAGCCGGGGGGATCACAGATACGCAGTATTTT	CASSIAGGITDTQYF
TRBV7-2	TRBJ1-4	.	TRBD1	TGTGCCAGCAGCTTAATGGGACAGGGTAGCGAAAAACTGTTTTTT	CASSLMGQGSEKLFF
TRBV5-1	TRBJ2-7	.	.	TGCGCCAGCAACCCACAGGGAAGGAGCTACGAGCAGTACTTC	CASNPQGRSYEQYF
TRBV6-5	TRBJ1-5	.	.	TGTGCCAGCCGCGAGAATCAGGGATTCCATCAGCCCCAGCATTTT	CASRENQGFHQPQHF
TRBV18	TRBJ1-5	.	TRBD1	TGTGCCAGCTCGCCAGATGGACAGGGGGTAAGGCCCCAGCATTTT	CASSPDGQGVRPQHF
TRBV7-8	TRBJ1-1	.	.	TGTGCCAGCAGCGAAAATCGAAATAGGGGGAACACTGAAGCTTTCTTT	CASSENRNRGNTEAFF
TRBV7-9	TRBJ1-1	.	.	TGTGCCAGCAGCTTAGTCGGGGGTGAAGCTTTCTTT	CASSLVGGEAFF
TRBV7-9	TRBJ2-5	once	.	TGTGCCAGCAGCTCGCCTCCGGAGAGACTGTACCAAGAGACCCAGTACTTC	CASSSPPERLYQETQYF
TRBV6-4	TRBJ2-3	few	TRBD2	TGTGCCAGCAGTGAGTCGACTAGCGGGGGCACAGATACGCAGTATTTT	CASSESTSGGTDTQYF
TRBV7-9	TRBJ2-3	.	.	TGTGCCAGCAGCTTAGGGACAGGCACAGATACGCAGTATTTT	CASSLGTGTDTQYF
TRBV19	TRBJ1-4	.	.	TGTGCCAGTAGCAACCCCCAGGGTACTAATGAAAAACTGTTTTTT	CASSNPQGTNEKLFF
TRBV25-1	TRBJ1-2	once	TRBD1	TGTGCCAGCTTTGGGAGTCCGGGACAGGGGGGTAGTAACTATGGCTACACCTTC	CASFGSPGQGGSNYGYTF
TRBV6-5	TRBJ1-3	.	.	TGTGCCAGCAACGCCGGGACTGGAGGAAACACCATATATTTT	CASNAGTGGNTIYF
TRBV6-4	TRBJ2-2	.	TRBD2	TGTGCCAGCACTGCGACTAGCGGGGGCACCTCCGGCGGGGAGCTGTTTTTT	CASTATSGGTSGGELFF
TRBV6-1	TRBJ1-6	.	TRBD1	TGTGCCAGCAGTGAAAACGACAGGGCTAATTCACCCCTCCACTTT	CASSENDRANSPLHF
TRBV14	TRBJ1-1	.	.	TGTGCCAGCAGCGTCCGAGGAACTGAAGCTTTCTTT	CASSVRGTEAFF
TRBV29-1	TRBJ1-1	.	TRBD1	TGCAGCGTTGAAAGGACAGGGTCCACTGAAGCTTTCTTT	CSVERTGSTEAFF
TRBV30	TRBJ2-7	.	TRBD1	TGTGCCTGGAAGGGAGGACAGGGCCCCTACGAGCAGTACTTC	CAWKGGQGPYEQYF
TRBV19	TRBJ1-3	.	TRBD1	TGTGCCAGTAGTCCAACGGACAGGGGGCCATACACCATATATTTT	CASSPTDRGPYTIYF
TRBV12-3/TRBV12-4	TRBJ2-7	.	.	TGTGCCAGCAGTCCCTACCGGACAGACGAGCAGTACTTC	CASSPYRTDEQYF